The following is a T cell receptor beta chain sequence with its context. The source of the sample is a study of graft-versus-host responses after intestinal transplantation. Produced via immunoSEQ multiplex PCR; TCRdb's table is partial and in-frame only. The table records tens of thousands of clones, just under 95% of them present only once. CDR1 is MNHNS and CDR2 is SASEGT in the germline V gene. Trimming cost V 5 bases and J 5 bases, with 18 bases left between them. The CDR3 totals 15 residues. This material consisted of PBMCs, taken roughly 860 days after a first intestinal transplant, on the day of a second. The receptor comes from a human patient who received an intestinal transplant, so some T cells may come from the graft donor. This chain joins TRBV6-1 and TRBJ1-2; D gene unclear. The CDR3 spells CASSRLIQTQYGYTF. For the CDR3, the DNA is TGTGCCAGCAGTAGATTGATTCAAACACAATATGGCTACACCTTC.